This TCR beta chain was captured by sequencing in a study of graft-versus-host responses after intestinal transplantation. At the level of the study: All recipients were given anti-thymocyte globulin induction, and tacrolimus and steroids were then administered for 2 to 3 years.

Broader study findings: Early declines in HvG clones that occurred post-transplant were associated with peak circulating GvH clone levels. Some GvH clones were seen earlier in gut or blood, suggesting intestinal origin. High graft-versus-host to host-versus-graft T cell clonal ratios marked allografts of patients with graft-donor macrochimerism.

CDR1 is GTSNPN, CDR2 SVGIG, per germline (reference sequence). The V end was cut by 5 bases, the J end by 7 bases, with 12 bases between. This CDR3 comprises 12 residues. For this clone: The antigen is undetermined.

TCRdb's copy holds only in-frame clones and misses some; the assay was immunoSEQ multiplex PCR. The repertoire holds 50,000 to 75,000 clones, 90% to 95% seen once, with 0.38% in the top ten. This TCR derives from a human donor who was the organ donor for an intestinal transplant. The sequenced sample was unstimulated CD4+ T cells sorted from spleen or lymph node cells, obtained before transplant. The J gene is TRBJ2-1, the V gene TRBV30, with D uncertain. The CDR3 loop is CAWAKRVNEQFF. The CDR3 region has the DNA TGTGCCTGGGCGAAACGGGTAAATGAGCAGTTCTTC.